This T cell receptor (beta chain) was identified during a study of blood T cells in healthy people across ages. Overall study findings and caveats: Donor CMV status was unknown, possibly confounding expanded clonotype changes. TCR beta diversity per million T cells fell roughly linearly with age.

The ends were cut back, 0 bases at V and 2 bases at J, with 2 bases in the middle. Germline values: CDR1 MNHEY, CDR2 SVGAGI. The CDR3 is made up of 14 amino acids. Comment on this clonotype: Its antigen is unknown.

A second PCR of roughly 7 to 11 cycles used a sample-barcoded 5' primer and a J-beta primer mix. From the 5' RACE reads, TCRdb called clonotypes with MiXCR, one entry per CDR3 protein. Of 540,000 or so distinct CDR3 sequences listed, under 30% are singletons. These sequences were also reported in another study, on T cells of mothers and their children. That paper adds: Every microgram of extracted RNA entered cDNA synthesis, around 1.4 ug per 15 ul. Per child, around 2.7 million TCR beta CDR3 reads were obtained, against over 10 million per mother.

Sequenced material: blood. The source is a boy younger than 18 in good health. This sequence joins TRBV6-5 and TRBJ2-6, with D unclear. CDR3: CASSYSTGANVLTF. Here the CDR3 DNA reads TGTGCCAGCAGTTACTCAACTGGGGCCAACGTCCTGACTTTC.